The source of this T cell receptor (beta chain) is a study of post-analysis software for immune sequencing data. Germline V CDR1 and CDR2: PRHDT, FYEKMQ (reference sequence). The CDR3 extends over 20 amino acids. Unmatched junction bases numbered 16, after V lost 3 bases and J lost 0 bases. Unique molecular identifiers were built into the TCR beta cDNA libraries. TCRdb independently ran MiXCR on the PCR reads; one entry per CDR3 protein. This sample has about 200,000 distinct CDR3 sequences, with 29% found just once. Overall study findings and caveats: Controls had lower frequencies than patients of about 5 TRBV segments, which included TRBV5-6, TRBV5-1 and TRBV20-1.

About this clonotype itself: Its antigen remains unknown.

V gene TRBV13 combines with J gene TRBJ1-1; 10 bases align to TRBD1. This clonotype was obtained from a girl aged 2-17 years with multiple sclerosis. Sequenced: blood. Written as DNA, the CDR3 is TGTGCCAGCAGCTTTTCCAGCCTGGACAGGGGGGAATTTTTGAACACTGAAGCTTTCTTT. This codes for CASSFSSLDRGEFLNTEAFF.